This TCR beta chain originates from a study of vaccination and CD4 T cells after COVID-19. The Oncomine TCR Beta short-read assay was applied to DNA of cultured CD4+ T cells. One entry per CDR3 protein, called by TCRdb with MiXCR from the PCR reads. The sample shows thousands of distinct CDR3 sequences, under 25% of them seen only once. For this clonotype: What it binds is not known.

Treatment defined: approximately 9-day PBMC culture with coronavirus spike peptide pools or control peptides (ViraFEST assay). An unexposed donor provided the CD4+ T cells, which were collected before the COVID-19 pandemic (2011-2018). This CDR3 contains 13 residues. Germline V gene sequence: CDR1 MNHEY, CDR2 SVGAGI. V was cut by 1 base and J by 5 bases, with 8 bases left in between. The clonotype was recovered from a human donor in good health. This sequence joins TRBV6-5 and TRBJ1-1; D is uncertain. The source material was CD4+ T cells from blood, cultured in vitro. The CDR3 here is CASSYFLRTEAFF. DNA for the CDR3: TGTGCCAGCAGTTACTTTTTAAGGACTGAAGCTTTCTTT.